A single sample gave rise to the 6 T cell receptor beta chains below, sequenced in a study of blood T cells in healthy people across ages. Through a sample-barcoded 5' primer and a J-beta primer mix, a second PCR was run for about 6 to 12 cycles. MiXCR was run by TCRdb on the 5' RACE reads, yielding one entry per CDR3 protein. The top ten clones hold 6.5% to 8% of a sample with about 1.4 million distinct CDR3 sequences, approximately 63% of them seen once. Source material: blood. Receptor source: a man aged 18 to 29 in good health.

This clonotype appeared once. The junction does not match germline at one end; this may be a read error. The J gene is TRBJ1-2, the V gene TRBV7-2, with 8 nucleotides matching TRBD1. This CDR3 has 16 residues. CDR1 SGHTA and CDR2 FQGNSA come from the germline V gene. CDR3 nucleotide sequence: TGTGCCAGCAGCGTGACCGCAAGGACAGGGCGTGGAGGCTGCACCTTC. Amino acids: CASSVTARTGRGGCTF.

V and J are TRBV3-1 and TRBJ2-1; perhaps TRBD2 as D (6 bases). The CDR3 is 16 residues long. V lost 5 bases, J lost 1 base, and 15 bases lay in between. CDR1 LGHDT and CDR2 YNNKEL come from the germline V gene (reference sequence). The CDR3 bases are TGTGCCAGCAGCTCTCGTTCGGGGGATTCCTACAATGAGCAGTTCTTC. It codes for CASSSRSGDSYNEQFF.

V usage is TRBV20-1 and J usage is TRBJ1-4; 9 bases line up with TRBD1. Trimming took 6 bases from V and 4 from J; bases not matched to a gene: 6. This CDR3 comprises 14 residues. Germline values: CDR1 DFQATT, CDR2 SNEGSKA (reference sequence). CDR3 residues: CSAAPGQGNEKLFF. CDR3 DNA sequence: TGCAGTGCGGCTCCGGGACAGGGTAATGAAAAACTGTTTTTT.

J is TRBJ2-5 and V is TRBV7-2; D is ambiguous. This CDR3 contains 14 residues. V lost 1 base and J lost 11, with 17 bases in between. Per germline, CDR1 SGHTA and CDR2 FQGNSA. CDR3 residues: CASSLEGGLYAQYF. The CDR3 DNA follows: TGTGCCAGCAGCTTAGAGGGCGGATTATATGCGCAGTACTTC.

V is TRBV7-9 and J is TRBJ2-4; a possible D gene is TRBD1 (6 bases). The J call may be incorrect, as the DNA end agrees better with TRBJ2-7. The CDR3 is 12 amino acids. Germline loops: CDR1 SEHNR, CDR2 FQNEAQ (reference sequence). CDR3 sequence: CASSRTDSEQYF. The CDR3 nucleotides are TGTGCCAGCAGCCGGACAGATTCCGAGCAGTACTTC.

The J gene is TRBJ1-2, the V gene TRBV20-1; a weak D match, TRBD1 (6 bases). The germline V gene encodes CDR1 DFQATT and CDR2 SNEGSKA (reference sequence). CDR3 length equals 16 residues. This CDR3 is CSGNPSEFQGSYGYTF. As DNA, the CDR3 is TGCAGCGGAAACCCCTCGGAGTTTCAGGGGAGCTATGGCTACACCTTC.